These 25 T cell receptor beta chains came from one sample sequenced in a study of T cell responses to AZD1222 COVID-19 vaccine. Profiling relied on immunoSEQ multiplex PCR, and the TCRdb table lists in-frame clones only, not all of them. The data hold 140,000 or so clones, with roughly nine tenths observed a single time. The sequences come from peripheral blood, collected 28 days after the second AZD1222 dose. The receptors originated from an adult who received the AZD1222 COVID-19 vaccine.

The rearrangement uses TRBV28 and TRBJ2-1; D is ambiguous. Looked up from germline, CDR1 is MDHEN and CDR2 is SYDVKM. The V end was cut by 3 bases, the J end by 9 bases, with 6 bases between. The CDR3 sequence is 11 residues long. The CDR3 region is CASSFNIEQFF. The DNA for the CDR3 is TGTGCCAGCAGTTTTAACATTGAGCAGTTCTTC.

This clone appeared once. V gene TRBV30 combines with J gene TRBJ1-4; 10 nucleotides agree with TRBD1. The J segment lost 7 bases and the V segment lost 4 bases, leaving 6 bases of the junction unmatched. Germline values: CDR1 GTSNPN, CDR2 SVGIG (reference sequence). CDR3 length equals 14 residues. The CDR3: CAWTPGTGVEKLFF. The CDR3 DNA is TGTGCCTGGACCCCCGGGACAGGGGTTGAAAAACTGTTTTTT. Based on the CDR3 plus reference TRBV30 and TRBJ1-4, the full variable domain is SQTIHQWPATLVQPVGSPLSLECTVEGTSNPNLYWYRQAAGRGLQLLFYSVGIGQISSEVPQNLSASRPQDRQFILSSKKLLLSDSGFYLCAWTPGTGVEKLFFGSGTQLSVL.

The chain combines TRBV25-1 with TRBJ2-3; D is unresolved. Germline CDR1 MGHDK, CDR2 SYGVNS. V lost 4 bases to trimming and J lost 6 bases, with 5 bases between them. CDR3 length equals 11 residues. The CDR3: CASSAQDTQYF. DNA of the CDR3: TGTGCCAGCAGTGCCCAGGATACGCAGTATTTT.

The chain joins TRBV5-1 to TRBJ1-3; possible D gene TRBD1, 6 bases. Trimming removed 0 bases from V and 0 bases from J, with 16 bases in between. Per the germline V gene, CDR1 is SGHRS and CDR2 is YFSETQ. The CDR3 consists of 18 residues. The CDR3 reads CASSLVPGGLLSGNTIYF. CDR3 coding DNA: TGCGCCAGCAGCTTGGTTCCCGGGGGGCTACTCTCTGGAAACACCATATATTTT.

This chain links TRBV10-3 with TRBJ1-6; weak D call: TRBD1 (5 bases). CDR3 size: 12 residues. The V gene lost 6 bases and the J gene lost 10 bases, with 10 bases spanning the gap. Germline assignment: CDR1 ENHRY and CDR2 SYGVKD. The CDR3, as DNA: TGTGCCATCAGGGACACGAGCTCACCCCTCCACTTT. Translation: CAIRDTSSPLHF.

The rearrangement links TRBV30 to TRBJ2-1; D tentatively reads TRBD1 or TRBD2 (5 bases each). The germline CDR1 and CDR2 sequences are GTSNPN and SVGIG (reference sequence). This CDR3 has 14 residues. V lost 3 bases and J lost 0, with 9 bases in between. DNA for the CDR3: TGTGCCTGGAGACCAGGGAGCTCCTACAATGAGCAGTTCTTC. This encodes CAWRPGSSYNEQFF. Filled out from reference TRBV30 and TRBJ2-1, the complete variable domain reads SQTIHQWPATLVQPVGSPLSLECTVEGTSNPNLYWYRQAAGRGLQLLFYSVGIGQISSEVPQNLSASRPQDRQFILSSKKLLLSDSGFYLCAWRPGSSYNEQFFGPGTRLTVL.

The genes are TRBV7-9 and TRBJ2-3; possible D gene TRBD1, 5 bases. The CDR3 covers 12 residues. The V and J ends lost 4 bases and 6 bases respectively, with 8 bases between them. From germline, CDR1 is SEHNR and CDR2 FQNEAQ (reference sequence). The CDR3 bases are TGTGCCAGCAGCTCGTCAGGGGATACGCAGTATTTT. It codes for CASSSSGDTQYF.

This chain connects TRBV5-1 to TRBJ1-2; D uncertain. Germline assignment: CDR1 SGHRS and CDR2 YFSETQ. This CDR3 spans 13 amino acids. The V end was cut by 4 bases, the J end by 3 bases, with 10 bases between. The CDR3 region has the DNA TGCGCCAGCAGCCCGACATTCTACTATGGCTACACCTTC. It yields the protein CASSPTFYYGYTF.

The V gene is TRBV7-2, the J gene TRBJ2-1; 8 bases match TRBD2. CDR3 length: 16 amino acids. V dropped 3 bases and J dropped 4; count of bases not matched to a gene: 8. Germline lookup yields CDR1 SGHTA and CDR2 FQGNSA. The CDR3 spells CASSFSVGLAYNEQFF. The CDR3 region has the DNA TGTGCCAGCAGCTTTAGCGTCGGACTAGCTTACAATGAGCAGTTCTTC.

The chain has TRBV7-2 and TRBJ2-3, with D possibly TRBD2 on 6 matching bases. The CDR3 runs 15 residues. Germline loops: CDR1 SGHTA, CDR2 FQGNSA. V shed 2 bases and J shed 3 bases, with 12 bases lying between them. As DNA, the CDR3 is TGTGCCAGCAGCTTAAACGGCCGGGAGACAGATACGCAGTATTTT. This sequence encodes CASSLNGRETDTQYF.

The rearrangement uses TRBV14 and TRBJ2-5; 7 nucleotides agree with TRBD2. J was trimmed by 5 bases and V by 6 bases; bases with no gene match: 9. This CDR3 spans 14 amino acids. Germline V gives CDR1 SGHDN, CDR2 FVKESK. In DNA form, the CDR3 reads TGTGCCAGCAGTCGGAGCGGGGCGGTTGAGACCCAGTACTTC. Amino acids: CASSRSGAVETQYF.

CDR3 DNA sequence: TGTGCCAGCTCACCCAGTGGACCCGTGGATACGCAGTATTTT. Residues: CASSPSGPVDTQYF. The V and J genes are TRBV18 and TRBJ2-3; D is uncertain. In germline, CDR1 is KGHSH, CDR2 LQKENI. CDR3 length: 14 residues. The V end lost 3 bases, the J end lost 6 bases, and 13 bases lay between the germline ends.

The chain couples TRBV3-1 (or the pseudogene TRBV3-2) to TRBJ1-3; weak D call: TRBD1 (6 bases). V lost 3 bases and J 3 bases, leaving 12 bases between the germline ends. CDR3 length: 15 residues. Germline V gives CDR1 LGHDT, CDR2 YNNKEL (reference sequence). The CDR3: CASSHWGARGNTIYF. The CDR3 nucleotides read TGTGCCAGCAGCCATTGGGGGGCGCGTGGAAACACCATATATTTT.

The rearrangement uses TRBV5-6 and TRBJ1-5; a possible D gene is TRBD1 (5 bases). The CDR3 contains 14 residues. V gave up 0 bases and J gave up 4 bases, with 8 bases separating them. From germline, CDR1 is SGHDT and CDR2 YYEEEE. In DNA, the CDR3 is TGTGCCAGCAGCTTGGGGGGGAGAAATCAGCCCCAGCATTTT. Residues: CASSLGGRNQPQHF.

The rearrangement uses TRBV7-2 and TRBJ1-6; TRBD1 agrees at 8 bases. V lost 3 bases, J lost 9 bases, and 4 bases stayed unmatched. Germline lookup yields CDR1 SGHTA and CDR2 FQGNSA. The CDR3 consists of 14 residues. The CDR3 bases are TGTGCCAGCAGCTTCGACAGGGGCGGTTCACCCCTCCACTTT. It yields the protein CASSFDRGGSPLHF.

The genes are TRBV7-2 and TRBJ1-2, with 8 bases that match TRBD1. The V segment lost 1 base and the J segment 4 bases; nucleotides outside the gene matches: 8. CDR1 and CDR2 from the germline V gene are SGHTA and FQGNSA. The CDR3 extends over 16 amino acids. CDR3 nucleotide sequence: TGTGCCAGCAGCTTAGTTGGCACAGGGGGGAGCTATGGCTACACCTTC. Protein product: CASSLVGTGGSYGYTF.

The chain couples TRBV6-6 to TRBJ1-1; a weak D match, TRBD1 (5 bases). V shed 5 bases and J shed 0 bases, with 10 bases lying between them. There are 14 residues in the CDR3. CDR1 and CDR2 (germline): MNHNY, SVGAGI (reference sequence). Written as DNA, the CDR3 is TGTGCCAGCAGTCCGGGGGAGATGAACACTGAAGCTTTCTTT. Amino acid sequence: CASSPGEMNTEAFF.

The CDR3 nucleotides are TGTGCCAGCAGTGAAGGAGTAGCGGGAGTTCCCCCGCAGTATTTT. It encodes CASSEGVAGVPPQYF. The chain combines TRBV2 with TRBJ2-3; TRBD2 aligns across 9 bases. CDR3 length equals 15 residues. Trimming at V came to 1 base and at J to 10 bases, leaving 9 bases not matched to a gene. Germline CDR1 SNHLY, CDR2 FYNNEI.

V is TRBV30 and J is TRBJ1-1, with D hard to call. The CDR3 has 13 amino acids. Between the trimmed V and J ends, which lost 5 bases and 1 base, there was a span of 11 bases. Germline V gene data show CDR1 as GTSNPN and CDR2 as SVGIG (reference sequence). The CDR3 region has the DNA TGTGCCTGGGCGGGAGGCTCGAACACTGAAGCTTTCTTT. Its protein is CAWAGGSNTEAFF.

The V call is TRBV6-1, the J call TRBJ1-5, with D possibly TRBD1 on 5 matching bases. Trimming pared 2 bases from V and 3 bases from J, leaving 11 bases between. The CDR3 runs 15 residues. Germline V gives CDR1 MNHNS, CDR2 SASEGT. The DNA for the CDR3 is TGTGCCAGCAGTGAAAAGAGGACACTCAATCAGCCCCAGCATTTT. This sequence encodes CASSEKRTLNQPQHF.

This chain uses TRBV20-1 with TRBJ2-3; no firm D call. The CDR3 sequence is 11 residues long. V shed 5 bases and J shed 4 bases, with 7 bases lying between them. Per the germline V gene, CDR1 is DFQATT and CDR2 is SNEGSKA (reference sequence). CDR3 in amino acids: CSAPQSDTQYF. CDR3 DNA: TGCAGTGCTCCTCAGTCAGATACGCAGTATTTT.

The V call is TRBV7-6, the J call TRBJ2-1; 7 positions match TRBD2. The CDR3 is 15 residues long. V dropped 0 bases and J dropped 7; count of bases not matched to a gene: 6. The germline CDR1 and CDR2 sequences are SGHVS and FNYEAQ. The DNA of the CDR3 is TGTGCCAGCAGCTTAGCGTTAGGACTAGAGAATGAGCAGTTCTTC. Amino acid sequence: CASSLALGLENEQFF.

This rearrangement joins TRBV28 to TRBJ1-5, with a possible D match to TRBD1 (6 bases). Deletions cut 6 bases from V and 2 bases from J, with 17 bases between. CDR3 length: 16 amino acids. Germline V gene sequence: CDR1 MDHEN, CDR2 SYDVKM. The CDR3 protein is CASSLPNRVGNQPQHF. The CDR3 DNA reads as TGTGCCAGCAGCCTTCCGAACAGGGTAGGCAATCAGCCCCAGCATTTT.

This chain joins TRBV19 and TRBJ1-5; D is unresolved. Germline V gene data show CDR1 as LNHDA and CDR2 as SQIVND (reference sequence). The CDR3 has 15 residues. V was clipped by 3 bases and J by 0 bases, with 9 bases between them. In DNA, the CDR3 is TGTGCCAGTAGTATGGGCGGGTATAGCAATCAGCCCCAGCATTTT. It codes for CASSMGGYSNQPQHF.

This rearrangement joins TRBV28 to TRBJ1-2; 8 nucleotides align to TRBD1. V shed 4 bases, J shed 8 bases, and the junction held 3 bases outside the gene matches. The germline gives CDR1 MDHEN, CDR2 SYDVKM. This CDR3 is built from 12 residues. CDR3 in DNA: TGTGCCAGCAGTTGGACAGGGATAGGCTACACCTTC. Protein sequence: CASSWTGIGYTF.